The 28 T cell receptor beta chains presented below share a single source sample, sequenced in a study of blood T cell repertoires in COVID-19. Here immunoSEQ multiplex PCR was the method, and the copy in TCRdb shows in-frame clones only, minus some. This table has under 300,000 clones, 89% appearing once. Sample: peripheral blood. These receptor sequences come from a woman aged 40 to 50 who had recovered from COVID-19.

This chain links TRBV29-1 with TRBJ1-1; D call uncertain. V was clipped by 5 bases and J by 0 bases, with 4 bases between them. CDR1 and CDR2 (germline): SQVTM, ANQGSEA. The CDR3 is 11 amino acids. Here the CDR3 DNA reads TGCAGCGTTCACATGAACACTGAAGCTTTCTTT. This gives the protein CSVHMNTEAFF. Based on the CDR3 plus reference TRBV29-1 and TRBJ1-1, the full variable domain is SAVISQKPSRDICQRGTSLTIQCQVDSQVTMMFWYRQQPGQSLTLIATANQGSEATYESGFVIDKFPISRPNLTFSTLTVSNMSPEDSSIYLCSVHMNTEAFFGQGTRLTVV.

This chain links TRBV7-3 with TRBJ2-1; 14 positions match TRBD2. Germline V gives CDR1 SGHTA, CDR2 FQGTGA. V shed 1 base and J 4 bases; nucleotides not matched to a gene: 6. The CDR3 sequence is 18 residues long. The DNA for the CDR3 is TGTGCCAGCAGCTTAAAAGCTGGGACTAGCGGGAGATACAATGAGCAGTTCTTC. Protein sequence: CASSLKAGTSGRYNEQFF. Based on the CDR3 plus reference TRBV7-3 and TRBJ2-1, the full variable domain is GAGVSQTPSNKVTEKGKYVELRCDPISGHTALYWYRQSLGQGPEFLIYFQGTGAADDSGLPNDRFFAVRPEGSVSTLKIQRTERGDSAVYLCASSLKAGTSGRYNEQFFGPGTRLTVL.

The chain is built from TRBV18 and TRBJ1-5, with a possible D match to TRBD1 (6 bases). This CDR3 has 14 amino acids. Germline V gene data show CDR1 as KGHSH and CDR2 as LQKENI. The V and J ends lost 5 bases and 5 bases respectively, with 13 bases between them. The CDR3 sequence: CASSYRVGHQPQHF. The CDR3 nucleotides are TGTGCCAGCTCATACAGGGTGGGCCATCAGCCCCAGCATTTT.

The DNA for the CDR3 is TGTGCCACCAGCAGGGGGGGGGCCTACACCGGGGAGCTGTTTTTT. The encoded protein is CATSRGGAYTGELFF. The J gene is TRBJ2-2, the V gene TRBV15; D is possibly TRBD2 (7 bases). The V end was cut by 3 bases, the J end by 3 bases, with 11 bases between. The CDR3 is made up of 15 amino acids. CDR1 LNHNV and CDR2 YYDKDF come from the germline V gene (reference sequence).

The chain links TRBV27 to TRBJ2-1; 10 bases are shared with TRBD2. Trimming took 6 bases from V and 8 from J; bases not matched to a gene: 10. This CDR3 is built from 15 residues. Germline lookup yields CDR1 MNHEY and CDR2 SMNVEV (reference sequence). The CDR3 here is CASSRGQREGDEQFF. The DNA for the CDR3 is TGTGCCAGCAGCCGGGGCCAGCGGGAGGGCGATGAGCAGTTCTTC.

With regard to this clone: Other DNA sequences from this sample encode an identical CDR3 as well. The chain is built from TRBV27 and TRBJ1-5, with a weak D call TRBD1 (5 bases). Between the trimmed V and J ends, which lost 3 bases and 7 bases, there was a span of 10 bases. This CDR3 is 13 amino acids long. Germline V gene sequence: CDR1 MNHEY, CDR2 SMNVEV (reference sequence). CDR3 bases: TGTGCCAGCAGTTTGGCGGGGGGACAGCCCCAGCATTTT. Translating gives CASSLAGGQPQHF.

V is TRBV4-2 and J is TRBJ1-3; 9 bases match TRBD1. The V gene's germline CDR1 is LGHNA and CDR2 YNFKEQ. The trim removed 5 bases at V and 2 bases at J, leaving 4 bases unmatched. This CDR3 has 15 residues. The CDR3 DNA follows: TGTGCCAGCAGCAGGGACAGGGCGGCTGGAAACACCATATATTTT. Translating it yields CASSRDRAAGNTIYF.

This chain uses TRBV7-9 with TRBJ2-7, with 7 bases lining up with TRBD1. The V gene's germline CDR1 is SEHNR and CDR2 FQNEAQ (reference sequence). Unmatched junction bases numbered 3, after V lost 5 bases and J lost 2 bases. There are 13 residues in the CDR3. This chain's CDR3 is CASSRQGAYEQYF. For the CDR3, the DNA is TGTGCCAGCAGCCGCCAGGGGGCCTACGAGCAGTACTTC. Looking up the rest from reference TRBV7-9 and TRBJ2-7 gives the full variable domain: DTGVSQNPRHKITKRGQNVTFRCDPISEHNRLYWYRQTLGQGPEFLTYFQNEAQLEKSRLLSDRFSAERPKGSFSTLEIQRTEQGDSAMYLCASSRQGAYEQYFGPGTRLTVT.

CDR3 residues: CASSIGTYTDTQYF. The CDR3 DNA reads as TGTGCCAGTAGTATTGGTACCTACACAGATACGCAGTATTTT. The rearrangement joins TRBV19 to TRBJ2-3; D uncertain. The germline V and J ends were trimmed by 3 bases and 2 bases, with 9 bases remaining between them. The CDR3 is 14 amino acids. The V gene's germline CDR1 is LNHDA and CDR2 SQIVND (reference sequence).

This clone was recorded only once. This chain links TRBV5-1 with TRBJ2-1; 7 positions match TRBD2. Germline assignment: CDR1 SGHRS and CDR2 YFSETQ. V was clipped by 0 bases and J by 1 base; unmatched bases: 10. This CDR3 region has 18 residues. The CDR3 region has the DNA TGCGCCAGCAGCTTGGGGGGCCCCACAGCGGGATCCTACAATGAGCAGTTCTTC. Its translation is CASSLGGPTAGSYNEQFF.

The CDR3 DNA sequence: TGTGCCTGGAGTGTAGGGGGCGATGAGCAGTTCTTC. Translation: CAWSVGGDEQFF. This rearrangement joins TRBV30 to TRBJ2-1; 7 bases fit TRBD1. V gave up 0 bases and J gave up 8 bases; unmatched junction bases: 1. Looked up from germline, CDR1 is GTSNPN and CDR2 is SVGIG (reference sequence). This CDR3 has 12 residues.

The chain joins TRBV5-4 to TRBJ2-3; 11 nucleotides line up with TRBD2. Germline CDR1 reads SGHNT; CDR2 reads YYREEE (reference sequence). This CDR3 spans 18 amino acids. The junction had 11 bases not matched to a gene; V was cut back by 4 bases and J by 1 base. In DNA form, the CDR3 reads TGTGCCAGCAGCCAAACTAGCGGGAGTACCCCGGGCACAGATACGCAGTATTTT. Protein: CASSQTSGSTPGTDTQYF.

The chain carries TRBV4-2 and TRBJ1-5; D unclear. CDR3 length equals 15 residues. Trimming pared 0 bases from V and 6 bases from J, leaving 12 bases between. Per the germline V gene, CDR1 is LGHNA and CDR2 is YNFKEQ. This CDR3 is CASSQDLQPSQPQHF. The DNA for the CDR3 is TGTGCCAGCAGCCAAGATCTACAGCCAAGTCAGCCCCAGCATTTT.

The chain couples TRBV28 to TRBJ2-2, with a possible D match to TRBD1 (6 bases). The V end was cut by 3 bases, the J end by 5 bases, with 16 bases between. The germline gives CDR1 MDHEN, CDR2 SYDVKM. CDR3 size: 16 residues. CDR3 DNA sequence: TGTGCCAGCAGTTTGTGGACAGTCAGAGGGACCGGGGAGCTGTTTTTT. As protein: CASSLWTVRGTGELFF.

The chain uses TRBV3-1 (or the pseudogene TRBV3-2) and TRBJ2-3, with 8 positions matching TRBD2. V trimming: 0 bases; J trimming: 4 bases; junction bases outside the gene matches: 12. In germline, CDR1 is LGHDT, CDR2 YNNKEL (reference sequence). The CDR3 runs 18 residues. The CDR3 DNA reads TGTGCCAGCAGCCAAGATTCGGGGAGCGGGAGCCTCCCAGATACGCAGTATTTT. Protein product: CASSQDSGSGSLPDTQYF.

This chain links TRBV27 with TRBJ2-2; 10 nucleotides agree with TRBD2. Germline values: CDR1 MNHEY, CDR2 SMNVEV (reference sequence). Germline trimming cut 2 bases from V and 15 bases from J; bases unmatched to any gene: 9. The CDR3 extends over 14 amino acids. The CDR3 coding sequence is TGTGCCAGCAGTTTACGGACTAGCGGTGAACTTGTGTTTTTT. Its protein is CASSLRTSGELVFF.

The chain employs TRBV19 and TRBJ1-5; unclear D gene. V was cut by 7 bases and J by 6 bases, with 19 bases left in between. The CDR3 has 15 amino acids. CDR1 is LNHDA and CDR2 is SQIVND in the germline V gene (reference sequence). The CDR3 DNA follows: TGTGCCAGTATGAGTCCGAAGGGAGTGAGTCAGCCCCAGCATTTT. Protein sequence: CASMSPKGVSQPQHF.

This chain links TRBV19 with TRBJ2-7; 8 bases are a match to TRBD2. This CDR3 contains 16 residues. Trimming cost V 3 bases and J 2 bases; bases outside gene matches: 9. CDR1 LNHDA and CDR2 SQIVND come from the germline V gene (reference sequence). The CDR3 nucleotides read TGTGCCAGTAGTATCAGTGGCGGAGCGGGGGCCTACGAGCAGTACTTC. It codes for CASSISGGAGAYEQYF.

The chain is built from TRBV5-1 and TRBJ2-5; D is unclear. CDR1 is SGHRS, CDR2 YFSETQ, per germline. V shed 4 bases and J shed 2 bases, with 18 bases lying between them. The CDR3 is 16 amino acids. The CDR3 DNA sequence: TGCGCCAGCAGCCGGTCAGGCGCGTTGGTACAAGAGACCCAGTACTTC. This codes for CASSRSGALVQETQYF.

The chain joins TRBV10-3 to TRBJ1-5, with D possibly TRBD1 on 5 matching bases. This CDR3 comprises 15 residues. V lost 3 bases, J lost 1 base, and 10 bases lay in between. Per the germline V gene, CDR1 is ENHRY and CDR2 is SYGVKD. CDR3 DNA: TGTGCCATCAGTGATTCCGGGGGGAGCAATCAGCCCCAGCATTTT. It is translated as CAISDSGGSNQPQHF.

The chain recombines TRBV9 with TRBJ1-2; D remains ambiguous. Germline V gene data show CDR1 as SGDLS and CDR2 as YYNGEE. This CDR3 is 15 amino acids long. V was shortened by 3 bases and J by 2 bases, with 14 bases between the two germline ends. CDR3 residues: CASSEWAAGNYGYTF. DNA for the CDR3: TGTGCCAGCAGCGAATGGGCCGCTGGAAACTATGGCTACACCTTC. Based on the CDR3 plus reference TRBV9 and TRBJ1-2, the full variable domain is DSGVTQTPKHLITATGQRVTLRCSPRSGDLSVYWYQQSLDQGLQFLIQYYNGEERAKGNILERFSAQQFPDLHSELNLSSLELGDSALYFCASSEWAAGNYGYTFGSGTRLTVV.

This clone showed up just once. The chain carries TRBV18 and TRBJ2-5, with unresolved D. This CDR3 region has 14 residues. Germline V CDR1 and CDR2: KGHSH, LQKENI. Trimming stripped 1 base from V and 4 bases from J, with 10 bases between. The CDR3 DNA sequence: TGTGCCAGCTCACCACGGCTGGCAGGAGAGACCCAGTACTTC. Amino acids: CASSPRLAGETQYF.

V is TRBV5-4 and J is TRBJ2-2; 9 bases agree with TRBD2. CDR3 length: 17 residues. Looked up from germline, CDR1 is SGHNT and CDR2 is YYREEE (reference sequence). V lost 0 bases, J lost 2 bases, and 5 bases stayed unmatched. CDR3 bases: TGTGCCAGCAGCTTGGTGACTAGCGGAAGTAACACCGGGGAGCTGTTTTTT. It codes for CASSLVTSGSNTGELFF.

The chain employs TRBV3-1 (or the pseudogene TRBV3-2) and TRBJ2-5, with a tentative D call TRBD2 (6 bases). Trimming shortened V by 0 bases and J by 2 bases, and 16 bases separated the two germline ends. CDR1 LGHDT and CDR2 YNNKEL come from the germline V gene (reference sequence). The CDR3 extends over 17 amino acids. The CDR3 sequence: CASSQDRLSGSQETQYF. The CDR3 DNA follows: TGTGCCAGCAGCCAAGATCGCCTTAGCGGTTCTCAAGAGACCCAGTACTTC.

V gene TRBV30 combines with J gene TRBJ1-6; D might be TRBD1 (5 bases). Germline CDR1 is GTSNPN and CDR2 is SVGIG (reference sequence). V dropped 1 base and J dropped 7 bases, with 8 bases sitting between them. The CDR3 has 13 amino acids. The CDR3: CAWSAGPNSPLHF. The CDR3 DNA reads TGTGCCTGGAGTGCAGGGCCGAATTCACCCCTCCACTTT.

The rearrangement uses TRBV11-2 and TRBJ1-3; no clear D gene. Germline values: CDR1 SGHAT, CDR2 FQNNGV. V lost 1 base, J lost 2 bases, and 6 bases lay in between. The CDR3 is made up of 14 amino acids. CDR3 region: CASSLVLAGNTIYF. CDR3 DNA: TGTGCCAGCAGCTTAGTCCTCGCTGGAAACACCATATATTTT.

The rearrangement links TRBV25-1 to TRBJ1-2; D is ambiguous. The CDR3 is made up of 13 amino acids. Germline lookup yields CDR1 MGHDK and CDR2 SYGVNS. V was shortened by 3 bases and J by 3 bases, with 8 bases between the two germline ends. The DNA of the CDR3 is TGTGCCAGCAGTGACTTGGCCTACTATGGCTACACCTTC. It yields the protein CASSDLAYYGYTF.

The genes are TRBV5-6 and TRBJ2-5; 8 nucleotides agree with TRBD2. Per germline, CDR1 SGHDT and CDR2 YYEEEE. J lost 7 bases, V lost 0 bases, and 2 bases had no gene match. The CDR3 has 13 residues. CDR3 protein: CASSLAGGATQYF. The CDR3 nucleotides are TGTGCCAGCAGCTTGGCCGGGGGGGCGACCCAGTACTTC.